The entry below describes one TCR beta chain. The antigen this receptor binds is unknown. Base quality data are lacking; no much larger clone is found one base away. The data are from a study of blood T cell repertoires in COVID-19 (dated by TCRdb to 2019 to 2021). Study-level background: Samples from collaborators originated in the United States, Italy and Spain and spanned both the acute and convalescent phases of COVID-19. The material from the prospective study consisted of cDNA or gDNA derived from T cells, B-cell-depleted T cells, or PBMCs. The dataset comprised deeply sampled blood TCRbeta repertoires from subjects exposed to, actively infected with, or recovered from COVID-19. The repertoires were released in a freely available public database meant as a resource for research on the immune response to SARS-CoV-2. Samples came from the ongoing ImmuneRACE study (first 160 participants) plus 1,254 subjects from 6 global collaborators. Sample metadata almost always included a de-identified subject ID, COVID-19 status, age in years and sex. Where available, HLA class I and class II types were obtained from metadata supplied by the sample provider rather than from assay-based typing.

For CDR1 and CDR2, the germline V gene lists ENHRY and SYGVKD. The CDR3 has 11 amino acids, counting the end cysteine and phenylalanine. Only the CDR3 DNA stays, 33 bases, in frame from base 1. Between the V and J ends, shortened by 6 bases and 7 bases respectively, the junction contains 9 bases. TCRbeta CDR3 regions were amplified from genomic DNA by means of the immunoSEQ Assay, a bias-controlled multiplex PCR. In the original analysis: The number of nucleated cells in each sample was estimated from the amplification of reference gene primers within the assay. To quantify the absolute abundance of each unique TCRbeta CDR3 rearrangement, sequence reads were collapsed and filtered. Productive Simpson clonality was computed per sample as the square root of Simpson's diversity index over productive rearrangements. In its TCRdb copy, this immuneACCESS table keeps in-frame sequences only and misses some clones. Where compared with another copy, unresolved V genes explain less than half of these, and the others have no known cause. D and trimming come from the DNA, and the V and J calls and clone size come from that table. The sample table shows 200,000 or so clones, and approximately 87% are seen once. Of the sample, 2% to 2.5% falls within the top ten clones.

What the study reported, not specific to this receptor: The amount of clinical and demographic metadata varied by source and participant and was provided uncurated.

Whole blood was collected in K2EDTA tubes by collaborating institutions according to the institutions' own protocols. For TCRbeta analysis, collaborator samples were shipped as frozen whole blood, as isolated PBMCs, or as DNA extracted from either sample type. Rearrangement joined TRBV10-3 to TRBJ1-1; the D gene is perhaps TRBD1, from 6 matching bases. This sequence was found in a woman between 50 and 59 years old with acute or convalescent COVID-19. Sequencing was carried out using peripheral blood. The CDR3 region: CAISQGGEAFF. The DNA sequence is as follows: TGTGCCATCAGCCAAGGGGGTGAAGCTTTCTTT.